Here is one TCR beta chain with its context. This sample was taken from a study of OX40 agonist ivuxolimab in advanced cancers. Clones were read by immunoSEQ multiplex PCR, and TCRdb kept only the in-frame ones, dropping some. This table holds about 81,000 clones, about 93% found once. The sequence was obtained from an adult with an advanced solid tumor such as melanoma, head and neck, liver or kidney cancer. Source: CD4+ or CD8+ T cells sorted from blood, taken in a trial of the OX40 agonist ivuxolimab.

The CDR3 sequence is CASSLIGSEQYF. For the CDR3, the DNA is TGTGCCAGCAGTCTTATAGGGTCCGAGCAGTACTTC. J is TRBJ2-7 and V is TRBV27; D is ambiguous. The germline CDR1 and CDR2 sequences are MNHEY and SMNVEV (reference sequence). This CDR3 region has 12 residues. Trimming stripped 5 bases from V and 6 bases from J, with 11 bases between.